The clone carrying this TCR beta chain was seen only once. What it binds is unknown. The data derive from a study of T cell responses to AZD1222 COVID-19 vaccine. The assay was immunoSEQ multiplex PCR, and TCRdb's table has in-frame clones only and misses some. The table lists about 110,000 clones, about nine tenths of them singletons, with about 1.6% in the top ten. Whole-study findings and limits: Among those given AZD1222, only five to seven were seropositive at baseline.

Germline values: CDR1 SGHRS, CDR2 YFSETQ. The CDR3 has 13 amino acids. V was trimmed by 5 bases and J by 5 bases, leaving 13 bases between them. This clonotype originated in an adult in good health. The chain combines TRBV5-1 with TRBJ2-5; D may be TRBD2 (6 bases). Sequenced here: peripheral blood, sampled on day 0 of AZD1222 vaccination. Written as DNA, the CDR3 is TGCGCCAGCAGGAGGTGGGCGGGGGAGACCCAGTACTTC. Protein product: CASRRWAGETQYF.